This TCR beta chain was observed in a study of blood T cell repertoires in COVID-19. Turning to the study itself: Specimens from acute and convalescent COVID-19 originated in the United States, Italy and Spain.

Per the original methods: The authors estimated nucleated cell counts from reference gene primer amplification. TCRdb's table, derived via immunoSEQ multiplex PCR, lists solely in-frame clones and lacks some. V and J calls and clone size are given by that table; D and trimming were obtained from the DNA. This sample has around 300,000 clones, with nearly 90% found just once. V was pared by 7 bases and J by 3 bases, with 18 bases between. The CDR3 extends over 15 amino acids. Germline values: CDR1 MDHEN, CDR2 SYDVKM. Everyone who took part was roughly 18 to 89 years old, and they came from about two dozen US areas. Which cohort a participant joined came from the clinical history participants gave.

The chain carries TRBV28 and TRBJ1-1, with a tentative D call TRBD1 (6 bases). The sequence was obtained from a woman younger than 30 with acute COVID-19. The sequenced sample consisted of PBMCs or T cells enriched from blood (not recorded which). The CDR3 DNA sequence: TGTGCCAGCATCGACCCGGACAGATCTGACACTGAAGCTTTCTTT. It specifies CASIDPDRSDTEAFF.